This TCR beta chain was documented in a study of blood T cell repertoires in COVID-19. The wider study: Some COVID-19 samples were acute and others convalescent; all came from the United States, Italy and Spain. T cells, B-cell-depleted T cells, or PBMCs supplied cDNA or gDNA.

CDR1 is SGDLS and CDR2 is YYNGEE in the germline V gene. The CDR3 extends over 14 amino acids. Trimming pared 0 bases from V and 5 bases from J, leaving 11 bases between. The authors' processing: Estimates of nucleated cell counts were drawn from the amplification of reference gene primers. Generated by immunoSEQ multiplex PCR, the TCRdb table keeps only in-frame clones and is missing some. That table gives V, J and clone size, and the DNA gave D and trimming. The sample has about 160,000 clones; more than 75% are singletons. The sequenced material came from peripheral blood. The clonotype originates from a man between 18 and 29 years old with acute or convalescent COVID-19. This chain uses TRBV9 with TRBJ1-1; possibly TRBD1 for D (6 bases). The DNA for the CDR3 is TGTGCCAGCAGCGTAGATCAGGGGCAAACTGAAGCTTTCTTT. As protein: CASSVDQGQTEAFF.